The subject of this entry is one T cell receptor beta chain. No antigen is known for it. This entry is derived from a study of OX40 agonist ivuxolimab in advanced cancers. Study overall: Prior anti-PD-1, anti-PD-L1 or anti-CTLA-4 therapy was allowed; approximately 41% had some. Three patients responded partially, comprising one with hepatocellular carcinoma and two with cutaneous melanoma. General study points: The authors also found low normalized T-cell clonal expansion in some nonresponders.

Data came from immunoSEQ multiplex PCR; TCRdb stores just in-frame clones and leaves some out. This sample yields some 74,000 clones, of which roughly 90% are seen a single time; 0.75% to 1% belongs to the top ten. The germline V gene encodes CDR1 LGHNA and CDR2 YNFKEQ. The CDR3 sequence is 16 residues long. Trimming shortened V by 0 bases and J by 6 bases, and 15 bases separated the two germline ends. J is TRBJ1-3 and V is TRBV4-2; possibly TRBD1 for D (6 bases). This TCR derives from an adult with an advanced solid tumor such as melanoma, head and neck, liver or kidney cancer. Here the sequenced sample was CD4+ or CD8+ T cells sorted from blood, taken in a trial of the OX40 agonist ivuxolimab. In nucleotides, the CDR3 is TGTGCCAGCAGCCAAGAGGGGGCTGGGGCTCAAAACACCATATATTTT. Translating gives CASSQEGAGAQNTIYF.